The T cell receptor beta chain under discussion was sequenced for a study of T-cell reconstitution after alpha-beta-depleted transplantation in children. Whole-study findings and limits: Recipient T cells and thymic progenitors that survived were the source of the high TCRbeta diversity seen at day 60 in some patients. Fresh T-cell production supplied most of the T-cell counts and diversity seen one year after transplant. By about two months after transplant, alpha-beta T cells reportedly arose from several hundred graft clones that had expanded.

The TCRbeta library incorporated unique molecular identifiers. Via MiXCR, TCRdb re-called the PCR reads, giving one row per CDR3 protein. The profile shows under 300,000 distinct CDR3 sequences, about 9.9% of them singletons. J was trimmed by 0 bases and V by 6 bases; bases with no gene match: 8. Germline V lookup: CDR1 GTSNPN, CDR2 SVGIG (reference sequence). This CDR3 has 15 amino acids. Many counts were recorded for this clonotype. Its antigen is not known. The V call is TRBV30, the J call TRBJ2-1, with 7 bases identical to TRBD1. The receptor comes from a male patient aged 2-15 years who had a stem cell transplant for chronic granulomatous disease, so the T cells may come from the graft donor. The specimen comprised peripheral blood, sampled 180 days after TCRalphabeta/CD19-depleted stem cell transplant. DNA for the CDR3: TGTGCCTGTTCTGGGGGACAGAGCTCCTACAATGAGCAGTTCTTC. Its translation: CACSGGQSSYNEQFF.